These 10 T cell receptor beta chains originate from one sample sequenced in a study of shared clonotypes between healthy human individuals (TCRdb year 2020). Library construction relied on the immunoSEQ multiplex PCR assay. Sourced from immuneACCESS, this table was stored by TCRdb with only in-frame sequences that have V and J called. A share of the clones is absent; for the studies checked, an unresolved V gene accounts for under half, and the remainder has no known explanation. Within this sample are some 2,400,000 clones, with around 95% of them counted one time only. Of the sample, more than 0.1% falls within the top ten clones. The source material was naive CD4+ T cells sorted from blood. According to the study, the label for this sample's cell subset or site signals: CD45RA+ positively selected. The receptor source for this set is a man between 18 and 29 years old in good health.

J is TRBJ1-1 and V is TRBV6-6; no clear D gene. Germline V lookup: CDR1 MNHNY, CDR2 SVGAGI (reference sequence). CDR3 length: 12 amino acids. The V gene lost 6 bases and the J gene lost 4 bases, with 9 bases spanning the gap. The chain's CDR3 is CASRREFTEAFF. CDR3 in DNA: TGTGCCAGCAGGAGGGAGTTCACTGAAGCTTTCTTT.

DNA for the CDR3: TGTGCCAGCAGCTCCAACCACATCGTTGCAGGGTCAGGCTACACCTTC. It codes for CASSSNHIVAGSGYTF. The chain carries TRBV7-8 and TRBJ1-2; D possibly corresponds to TRBD1 (5 bases). Germline CDR1 and CDR2: SGHVS and FQNEAQ. The CDR3 contains 16 residues. V was clipped by 4 bases and J by 8 bases, with 23 bases between them.

The chain carries TRBV2 and TRBJ2-3; 12 bases align to TRBD2. Germline loops: CDR1 SNHLY, CDR2 FYNNEI. CDR3 length equals 15 residues. J lost 4 bases, V lost 6 bases, and 5 bases had no gene match. The CDR3 bases are TGTGCCAGCAGAACTAGCGGGAGGAAGTCAGATACGCAGTATTTT. It specifies CASRTSGRKSDTQYF.

The chain carries TRBV18 and TRBJ1-3, with 8 bases matching TRBD1. V lost 4 bases to trimming and J lost 3 bases; unmatched junction nucleotides: 8. Germline loops: CDR1 KGHSH, CDR2 LQKENI. The CDR3 extends over 16 amino acids. The CDR3 nucleotides read TGTGCCAGCTCACGTATGACAGGGGACAATGGAAACACCATATATTTT. It is translated as CASSRMTGDNGNTIYF.

The chain links TRBV7-2 to TRBJ2-1; 10 bases match TRBD2. Germline V CDR1 and CDR2: SGHTA, FQGNSA. The CDR3 loop spans 16 amino acids. Losses at the gene ends were 2 bases for V and 6 bases for J; bases not matched to a gene: 7. CDR3 protein: CASSLNSLAGVNEQFF. CDR3 nucleotides: TGTGCCAGCAGCTTAAACTCTCTAGCGGGAGTCAATGAGCAGTTCTTC.

The chain uses TRBV5-1 and TRBJ2-7; D is perhaps TRBD1 or TRBD2 (7 bases each). The ends were cut back, 1 base at V and 1 base at J, with 18 bases in the middle. CDR1 is SGHRS and CDR2 is YFSETQ in the germline V gene. The length of the CDR3 is 17 residues. The CDR3 sequence is CASSLRPGGQPSYEQYF. The CDR3 DNA is TGCGCCAGCAGCTTGAGGCCGGGGGGACAGCCTTCCTACGAGCAGTACTTC. The complete variable domain, with remaining parts taken from reference TRBV5-1 and TRBJ2-7, reads KAGVTQTPRYLIKTRGQQVTLSCSPISGHRSVSWYQQTPGQGLQFLFEYFSETQRNKGNFPGRFSGRQFSNSRSEMNVSTLELGDSALYLCASSLRPGGQPSYEQYFGPGTRLTVT.

The genes are TRBV2 and TRBJ2-7; D possibly corresponds to TRBD2 (6 bases). V lost 4 bases to trimming and J lost 1 base, with 11 bases between them. This CDR3 is built from 14 residues. The germline V gene has CDR1 SNHLY and CDR2 FYNNEI. The CDR3 region is CASSAGANSYEQYF. The CDR3 DNA is TGTGCCAGCAGTGCGGGAGCCAATTCCTACGAGCAGTACTTC.

The V call is TRBV5-1, the J call TRBJ2-7, with D possibly being TRBD1 or TRBD2 (5 bases each). The CDR3 length is 15 residues. V dropped 2 bases and J dropped 4 bases, with 16 bases sitting between them. Germline V gene lookup returns CDR1 SGHRS and CDR2 YFSETQ. CDR3 sequence: CASSFWSGAVYEQYF. The DNA for the CDR3 is TGCGCCAGCAGCTTTTGGTCCGGGGCCGTATACGAGCAGTACTTC. Looking up the rest from reference TRBV5-1 and TRBJ2-7 gives the full variable domain: KAGVTQTPRYLIKTRGQQVTLSCSPISGHRSVSWYQQTPGQGLQFLFEYFSETQRNKGNFPGRFSGRQFSNSRSEMNVSTLELGDSALYLCASSFWSGAVYEQYFGPGTRLTVT.

The chain links TRBV19 to TRBJ2-4; TRBD1 agrees at 12 bases. The J segment lost 6 bases and the V segment lost 8 bases, leaving 11 bases of the junction unmatched. The CDR3 covers 16 residues. Germline V gene lookup returns CDR1 LNHDA and CDR2 SQIVND (reference sequence). For the CDR3, the DNA is TGTGCCAGTCGGGGTTCGGGACAGGGGGCCCGAAACATTCAGTACTTC. Its protein product is CASRGSGQGARNIQYF.

A few counts support this clone. J is TRBJ2-1 and V is TRBV25-1; D is tentatively TRBD1 or TRBD2 (6 bases each). Germline CDR1 is MGHDK and CDR2 is SYGVNS. Trimming shortened V by 1 base and J by 0 bases, and 16 bases separated the two germline ends. The CDR3 covers 18 residues. CDR3 nucleotide sequence: TGTGCCAGCAGTGAATGGGGGGCTGGGGCCTTCTCCTACAATGAGCAGTTCTTC. This codes for CASSEWGAGAFSYNEQFF. The variable domain in full, completed from reference TRBV25-1 and TRBJ2-1, reads EADIYQTPRYLVIGTGKKITLECSQTMGHDKMYWYQQDPGMELHLIHYSYGVNSTEKGDLSSESTVSRIRTEHFPLTLESARPSHTSQYLCASSEWGAGAFSYNEQFFGPGTRLTVL.